This T cell receptor (beta chain) was identified during a study of shared clonotypes between healthy human individuals. The V and J ends lost 4 bases and 6 bases, in that order; junction bases with no gene match: 11. The CDR3 runs 15 residues. Germline CDR1 and CDR2: SGDLS and YYNGEE. Data came from immunoSEQ multiplex PCR; TCRdb stores just in-frame clones and leaves some out. In the table there are around 340,000 clones, 73% of which are singletons. Both subsets, CD45RA+ naive and CD45RA-negative memory, were split from the CD4+ cells. This receptor was taken from a man aged 25-40 years in good health. Material for sequencing was memory CD4+ T cells sorted from blood. Noted subset: CD45RA-negative fraction. This chain uses TRBV9 with TRBJ2-7; 9 nucleotides align to TRBD2. The CDR3: CASSPGTSFSLEQYF. As DNA, the CDR3 is TGTGCCAGCAGCCCCGGGACTAGCTTTAGTCTCGAGCAGTACTTC.